The T cell receptor beta chain under discussion was sequenced for a study of control samples from healthy donors and cancer patients (dated by TCRdb to 2019 to 2021). Library creation used the immunoSEQ multiplex PCR assay. Held by TCRdb, this immuneACCESS table contains in-frame sequences only and omits some clones. Under half of the omission traces to an unresolved V gene where checked; the cause of the rest is unknown. The sample yields under 150,000 clones; about 92% were counted once. 1.5% to 2% of the sample comes from the top ten. In regard to this clone: Its antigen is currently not known. No base qualities exist here, and no much larger clone lies one base off it.

From V the trimming removes 4 bases and from J it removes 0 bases, while the gene matches leave 9 bases of the junction unaccounted for. CDR1 and CDR2 were assigned from the germline V gene (reference sequence) as SEHNR and FQNEAQ. From the cysteine through the phenylalanine, the CDR3 covers 18 amino acids. Left in the record is the CDR3 DNA by itself, 54 bases read in frame from the first base. Sample: PBMCs. The chain uses TRBV7-9 and TRBJ2-6; 7 bases in between match TRBD1. The sequence was collected from a man in his fifties or sixties with head and neck cancer. The sequenced DNA: TGTGCCAGCAGCTCCCCGGGACAGCGAAACTCTGGGGCCAACGTCCTGACTTTC. Translated, this is CASSSPGQRNSGANVLTF. With the rest looked up from the reference TRBV7-9 and TRBJ2-6 genes rather than sequenced, the full variable domain is DTGVSQNPRHKITKRGQNVTFRCDPISEHNRLYWYRQTLGQGPEFLTYFQNEAQLEKSRLLSDRFSAERPKGSFSTLEIQRTEQGDSAMYLCASSSPGQRNSGANVLTFGAGSRLTVL.